These 8 T cell receptor beta chains share one sample of origin, sequenced in a study of TIL therapy for anti-PD-1-resistant metastatic lung cancer. Sequencing used immunoSEQ v3. Sequenced by immunoSEQ multiplex PCR; TCRdb stores in-frame clones only, minus some. The sample lists about 36,000 clones, less than 85% occurring once. Time point described: pre-treatment sample, taken before nivolumab and TIL therapy. The input for sequencing was blood, taken at baseline. Receptors were obtained from a person aged 25-79 years with non-small cell lung cancer.

This chain joins TRBV6-4 and TRBJ2-1; TRBD2 matches at 10 bases. J was trimmed by 2 bases and V by 5 bases; bases with no gene match: 6. CDR3 size: 16 residues. CDR1 and CDR2 (germline): MRHNA, SNTAGT. The CDR3 DNA follows: TGTGCCAGCAGTACTAGCGGGACTAAACCCTACAATGAGCAGTTCTTC. It is translated as CASSTSGTKPYNEQFF.

V gene TRBV28 combines with J gene TRBJ2-7; 11 bases fit TRBD2. This CDR3 contains 15 residues. The V and J ends lost 5 bases and 3 bases, in that order; junction bases with no gene match: 6. CDR1 and CDR2 from the germline V gene are MDHEN and SYDVKM. The CDR3 nucleotides read TGTGCCAGCAGTGTCACTAGCGGGAGTCGCTACGAGCAGTACTTC. It is translated as CASSVTSGSRYEQYF.

This clone was detected only once. This rearrangement joins TRBV7-9 to TRBJ2-1; 7 positions agree with TRBD1. The ends lost 2 bases at V and 0 bases at J; junction bases unmatched: 1. The germline V gene encodes CDR1 SEHNR and CDR2 FQNEAQ (reference sequence). This CDR3 is 15 amino acids long. CDR3 coding DNA: TGTGCCAGCAGCTTAAACAGGGGCTCCTACAATGAGCAGTTCTTC. Translated, it gives CASSLNRGSYNEQFF.

V gene TRBV27 combines with J gene TRBJ2-1, with D perhaps given as TRBD1 or TRBD2 (5 bases each). From germline, CDR1 is MNHEY and CDR2 SMNVEV (reference sequence). V shed 5 bases and J shed 3 bases, with 20 bases lying between them. CDR3 length: 17 residues. The CDR3 loop reads CASSPLGVTRHYNEQFF. The CDR3 nucleotides read TGTGCCAGCAGTCCCCTGGGGGTAACTCGTCACTACAATGAGCAGTTCTTC.

A few counts support this clone. J is TRBJ2-7 and V is TRBV7-9, with D tentatively TRBD1 or TRBD2 (6 bases each). Germline values: CDR1 SEHNR, CDR2 FQNEAQ (reference sequence). V gave up 5 bases and J gave up 0 bases, with 14 bases separating them. This CDR3 has 15 amino acids. The CDR3 DNA is TGTGCCAGCAGCGGAGGGGGACTGCGCTCCTACGAGCAGTACTTC. Protein: CASSGGGLRSYEQYF.

This chain uses TRBV7-3 with TRBJ1-1; no clear D gene. The CDR3 length is 13 residues. Germline V gene sequence: CDR1 SGHTA, CDR2 FQGTGA. Trimming cost V 5 bases and J 2 bases, with 9 bases left between them. CDR3 sequence: CASSLDQNTEAFF. CDR3 sequence (DNA): TGTGCCAGCAGCCTAGACCAAAACACTGAAGCTTTCTTT.

This clone was recorded a few times. This chain links TRBV6-5 with TRBJ1-2; D gene uncertain. The length of the CDR3 is 13 residues. The V and J ends lost 0 bases and 7 bases respectively, with 9 bases between them. Germline loops: CDR1 MNHEY, CDR2 SVGAGI. CDR3 in DNA: TGTGCCAGCAGTTACTCGACGGCGGGTGGCTACACCTTC. It yields the protein CASSYSTAGGYTF.

Written as DNA, the CDR3 is TGTGCCAGCAGCTTGCCGGGACTAGCGGGAGTAACTCGGAATGAGCAGTTCTTC. Its translation is CASSLPGLAGVTRNEQFF. V and J are TRBV5-4 and TRBJ2-1; TRBD2 agrees at 14 bases. Trimming at V came to 1 base and at J to 7 bases, leaving 10 bases not matched to a gene. In germline, CDR1 is SGHNT, CDR2 YYREEE (reference sequence). CDR3 length: 18 residues.